These T cell receptor beta chains were read from a single sample in a study of T cell repertoires in cytomegalovirus infection. TCRdb passed the reads through MiXCR, listing each CDR3 protein once. Of about 180,000 distinct CDR3 sequences in the sample, less than 25% were seen once. These receptors have no identified antigens. The material was CD8+ T cells from cultured PBMCs, obtained from culture after CMV antigen stimulation. These receptors originate from a human donor in good health (CMV status not recorded). Some clones in this sample may be carry-over from other donors' samples. CDR3s include the opening cysteine and the closing phenylalanine or tryptophan. Each record gives: CDR3 DNA, CDR3 protein, D gene, J gene, V gene, clone size. The D gene is left open where the match is weak. Part of the rows lack a size; the others show once, few, many or a class for expanded clones.

cdr3_nt: TGTGCCAGCAGCCCCATTTACGAGCAGTACTTC
cdr3_aa: CASSPIYEQYF
d_call: .
j_call: TRBJ2-7
v_call: TRBV7-9
clone_size: .

cdr3_nt: TGTGCCAGTAGTGAGGCGGGCACTGAAGCTTTCTTT
cdr3_aa: CASSEAGTEAFF
d_call: .
j_call: TRBJ1-1
v_call: TRBV19
clone_size: .

cdr3_nt: TGTGCCAGCAGTTACCGGGACAATCAGCCCCAGCATTTT
cdr3_aa: CASSYRDNQPQHF
d_call: .
j_call: TRBJ1-5
v_call: TRBV6-2/TRBV6-3
clone_size: few

cdr3_nt: TGTGCCAGCAGCTTAAACGGGGTGAGCTACGAGCAGTACTTC
cdr3_aa: CASSLNGVSYEQYF
d_call: .
j_call: TRBJ2-7
v_call: TRBV7-2
clone_size: few

cdr3_nt: TGTGCCAGCAGCCAACACCGGGACAGCTCCTACGAGCAGTACTTC
cdr3_aa: CASSQHRDSSYEQYF
d_call: TRBD1
j_call: TRBJ2-7
v_call: TRBV27
clone_size: .

cdr3_nt: TGTGCCAGCAGCCAAGGTCCCCGCGAGTGGGAAGAGACCCAGTACTTC
cdr3_aa: CASSQGPREWEETQYF
d_call: .
j_call: TRBJ2-5
v_call: TRBV6-5
clone_size: many

cdr3_nt: TGTGCCAGCAGCCCTCCCCGCCCGGGACTCCCCCTCACGAGCTCCTACAATGAGCAGTTCTTC
cdr3_aa: CASSPPRPGLPLTSSYNEQFF
d_call: .
j_call: TRBJ2-1
v_call: TRBV9
clone_size: .

cdr3_nt: TGTGCCAGCAGTATCGACAGGGGTTGGGAGACCCAGTACTTC
cdr3_aa: CASSIDRGWETQYF
d_call: TRBD1
j_call: TRBJ2-5
v_call: TRBV12-3/TRBV12-4
clone_size: .

cdr3_nt: TGTGCCACCAGCAGAGATCAGGGGGAGAACACTGAAGCTTTCTTT
cdr3_aa: CATSRDQGENTEAFF
d_call: TRBD1
j_call: TRBJ1-1
v_call: TRBV15
clone_size: few

cdr3_nt: TGTGCCAGCAGCTCCCCCCCCCACACTGAAGCTTTCTTT
cdr3_aa: CASSSPPHTEAFF
d_call: .
j_call: TRBJ1-1
v_call: TRBV7-3
clone_size: few

cdr3_nt: TGTGCCAGCAGCTTCCGGGGGGGAAAAGAAGCTTTCTTT
cdr3_aa: CASSFRGGKEAFF
d_call: .
j_call: TRBJ1-1
v_call: TRBV7-8
clone_size: few

cdr3_nt: TGTGCCAGCAGCTCCCTCTCGACAGGGGAAACTGAAGCTTTCTTT
cdr3_aa: CASSSLSTGETEAFF
d_call: TRBD1
j_call: TRBJ1-1
v_call: TRBV7-6
clone_size: few

cdr3_nt: TGTGCCAGCAGCTTGCTAAGTTCCCCCCACTATGGCTACACCTTC
cdr3_aa: CASSLLSSPHYGYTF
d_call: .
j_call: TRBJ1-2
v_call: TRBV5-6
clone_size: few

cdr3_nt: TGTGCCAGCAGCTCGCCCCCAGGGGACTCTGGAAACACCATATATTTT
cdr3_aa: CASSSPPGDSGNTIYF
d_call: .
j_call: TRBJ1-3
v_call: TRBV7-8
clone_size: few

cdr3_nt: TGTGCCAGCAGCCGCGGCCTGACCGACTCACCCCTCCACTTT
cdr3_aa: CASSRGLTDSPLHF
d_call: .
j_call: TRBJ1-6
v_call: TRBV7-2
clone_size: few

cdr3_nt: TGTGCCAGCAGTTTCCGGGGGAGGAACACCGGGGAGCTGTTTTTT
cdr3_aa: CASSFRGRNTGELFF
d_call: .
j_call: TRBJ2-2
v_call: TRBV27
clone_size: .

cdr3_nt: TGTGCCAGCAGCTTAGATAGGACGGAAAATGAGCAGTTCTTC
cdr3_aa: CASSLDRTENEQFF
d_call: .
j_call: TRBJ2-1
v_call: TRBV7-2
clone_size: .

cdr3_nt: TGTGCCAGCAGCCCCTCGTCCTCGGCGGTAGAAAAACTGTTTTTT
cdr3_aa: CASSPSSSAVEKLFF
d_call: .
j_call: TRBJ1-4
v_call: TRBV7-8
clone_size: .

cdr3_nt: TGTGCCAGCAGCTTAGTGCTAGCGGGGGCCCTTGCCTACAATGAGCAGTTCTTC
cdr3_aa: CASSLVLAGALAYNEQFF
d_call: TRBD2
j_call: TRBJ2-1
v_call: TRBV7-6
clone_size: few

cdr3_nt: TGCGCCAGCAGCCAATCAGGAGGAGGGGGCGAGCAGCCCCAGCATTTT
cdr3_aa: CASSQSGGGGEQPQHF
d_call: TRBD1
j_call: TRBJ1-5
v_call: TRBV4-1
clone_size: .

cdr3_nt: TGTGCCACCCGGGGGCGCCCAGATACGCAGTATTTT
cdr3_aa: CATRGRPDTQYF
d_call: .
j_call: TRBJ2-3
v_call: TRBV2
clone_size: many

cdr3_nt: TGTGCCAGCAGCTGGGGGGCGGAACGGGACACAGATACGCAGTATTTT
cdr3_aa: CASSWGAERDTDTQYF
d_call: .
j_call: TRBJ2-3
v_call: TRBV7-9
clone_size: .

cdr3_nt: TGTGCCACCAGTGACCAAGAGGGCTCCTACGAGCAGTACTTC
cdr3_aa: CATSDQEGSYEQYF
d_call: .
j_call: TRBJ2-7
v_call: TRBV24-1
clone_size: few

cdr3_nt: TGTGCCAGCAGCTCGAACACTGAAGCTTTCTTT
cdr3_aa: CASSSNTEAFF
d_call: .
j_call: TRBJ1-1
v_call: TRBV7-6
clone_size: many

cdr3_nt: TGTGCCAGCACCGACAGGGTAGTCGGGGAGCTGTTTTTT
cdr3_aa: CASTDRVVGELFF
d_call: TRBD1
j_call: TRBJ2-2
v_call: TRBV7-2
clone_size: .

cdr3_nt: TGTGCCAGCAGGGGGACAGGGTCTCAGTCCGGGGAGCTGTTTTTT
cdr3_aa: CASRGTGSQSGELFF
d_call: TRBD1
j_call: TRBJ2-2
v_call: TRBV7-2
clone_size: few

cdr3_nt: TGTGCCAGCAGTCCAGGGACAGGGGGTAGTGAGCAGTTCTTC
cdr3_aa: CASSPGTGGSEQFF
d_call: TRBD1
j_call: TRBJ2-1
v_call: TRBV6-2/TRBV6-3
clone_size: .

cdr3_nt: TGTGCCAGCAGCGTCCGACAGGGTTCCAATGAGCAGTTCTTC
cdr3_aa: CASSVRQGSNEQFF
d_call: TRBD1
j_call: TRBJ2-1
v_call: TRBV7-8
clone_size: few

cdr3_nt: TGTGCCAGCAGCTTAGCCGCGTGGGAGACGAACACTGAAGCTTTCTTT
cdr3_aa: CASSLAAWETNTEAFF
d_call: .
j_call: TRBJ1-1
v_call: TRBV7-6
clone_size: .

cdr3_nt: TGTGCCTGGAGTCGAGCAGGGGGCCCGGGTGAAAAACTGTTTTTT
cdr3_aa: CAWSRAGGPGEKLFF
d_call: TRBD1
j_call: TRBJ1-4
v_call: TRBV30
clone_size: .

cdr3_nt: TGTGCCAGCAGTCCACAGAAAACGTACCACGAGCAGTACTTC
cdr3_aa: CASSPQKTYHEQYF
d_call: .
j_call: TRBJ2-7
v_call: TRBV27
clone_size: few

cdr3_nt: TGTGCCAGCAGCTTCCAGCGAAATTCACCCCTCCACTTT
cdr3_aa: CASSFQRNSPLHF
d_call: .
j_call: TRBJ1-6
v_call: TRBV5-5
clone_size: few

cdr3_nt: TGTGCCAGCAGTTTACCCCTAGGTAGAACTCAAAATTACAGGGGGCTAGGCTACGAGCAGTACTTC
cdr3_aa: CASSLPLGRTQNYRGLGYEQYF
d_call: TRBD1
j_call: TRBJ2-7
v_call: TRBV28
clone_size: few

cdr3_nt: TGTGCCAGCAGCACCCGAGACCGAGCGAACACCGGGGAGCTGTTTTTT
cdr3_aa: CASSTRDRANTGELFF
d_call: .
j_call: TRBJ2-2
v_call: TRBV7-6
clone_size: few

cdr3_nt: TGTGCCAGCAGTTTAGGGTTCTATGGCTACACCTTC
cdr3_aa: CASSLGFYGYTF
d_call: .
j_call: TRBJ1-2
v_call: TRBV12-3/TRBV12-4
clone_size: few

cdr3_nt: TGTGCCAGCAGTGAATATAGTCGGGACAGGTTATGGGAGACCCAGTACTTC
cdr3_aa: CASSEYSRDRLWETQYF
d_call: TRBD1
j_call: TRBJ2-5
v_call: TRBV25-1
clone_size: .

cdr3_nt: TGTGCCAGCAGCGTAGATGGGGGGAGGCCGGGGGAGACCCAGTACTTC
cdr3_aa: CASSVDGGRPGETQYF
d_call: .
j_call: TRBJ2-5
v_call: TRBV9
clone_size: .

cdr3_nt: TGTGCCAGCAGCTTAAGAGGGGCCGGCACAGATACGCAGTATTTT
cdr3_aa: CASSLRGAGTDTQYF
d_call: .
j_call: TRBJ2-3
v_call: TRBV7-9
clone_size: .

cdr3_nt: TGTGCCAGCAGTTTGATAGGGGCTCCCTTGAACACCGGGGAGCTGTTTTTT
cdr3_aa: CASSLIGAPLNTGELFF
d_call: .
j_call: TRBJ2-2
v_call: TRBV27
clone_size: .

cdr3_nt: TGCGCCAGCAGCCGCCAACCGGACGGCCAGAGCGGCTACACCTTC
cdr3_aa: CASSRQPDGQSGYTF
d_call: .
j_call: TRBJ1-2
v_call: TRBV4-3
clone_size: .

cdr3_nt: TGTGCCAGTAGCAGGGACAGAGGAATGAACACTGAAGCTTTCTTT
cdr3_aa: CASSRDRGMNTEAFF
d_call: TRBD1
j_call: TRBJ1-1
v_call: TRBV19
clone_size: .

cdr3_nt: TGTGCCAGCAGTACCTCCGGGGGGGACCGTTACAATGAGCAGTTCTTC
cdr3_aa: CASSTSGGDRYNEQFF
d_call: TRBD2
j_call: TRBJ2-1
v_call: TRBV6-1
clone_size: few

cdr3_nt: TGTGCCAGCAGCTTAGCTGGTGTTTCACCCCTCCACTTT
cdr3_aa: CASSLAGVSPLHF
d_call: .
j_call: TRBJ1-6
v_call: TRBV7-2
clone_size: .

cdr3_nt: TGTGCCAGCAGTTACTCGCCCATGAACACCTACAATGAGCAGTTCTTC
cdr3_aa: CASSYSPMNTYNEQFF
d_call: .
j_call: TRBJ2-1
v_call: TRBV6-2/TRBV6-3
clone_size: .

cdr3_nt: TGTGCCAGCAGTTTCCAAGGGGGAGGCTATGGCTACACCTTC
cdr3_aa: CASSFQGGGYGYTF
d_call: .
j_call: TRBJ1-2
v_call: TRBV27
clone_size: few

cdr3_nt: TGTGCCAGCAGCTTAAGTGTACAAGAAAAACTGTTTTTT
cdr3_aa: CASSLSVQEKLFF
d_call: .
j_call: TRBJ1-4
v_call: TRBV7-3
clone_size: few

cdr3_nt: TGTGCCAGCAGCTCCGCACGACGGGGAAGCGAAAAACTGTTTTTT
cdr3_aa: CASSSARRGSEKLFF
d_call: .
j_call: TRBJ1-4
v_call: TRBV7-2
clone_size: .

cdr3_nt: TGTGCCAGCAGTTACAGGTCAGGCAACAATGAGCAGTTCTTC
cdr3_aa: CASSYRSGNNEQFF
d_call: .
j_call: TRBJ2-1
v_call: TRBV6-5
clone_size: .

cdr3_nt: TGTGCCAGCAGCGTAGGGGGCCCCGGTTATGGCTACACCTTC
cdr3_aa: CASSVGGPGYGYTF
d_call: .
j_call: TRBJ1-2
v_call: TRBV9
clone_size: few

cdr3_nt: TGTGCCAGTATGGGGCGCGAGCAGTACTTC
cdr3_aa: CASMGREQYF
d_call: .
j_call: TRBJ2-7
v_call: TRBV19
clone_size: few

cdr3_nt: TGTGCCAGCAGCCGCTCCCCCGGCTCTAGCACAGATACGCAGTATTTT
cdr3_aa: CASSRSPGSSTDTQYF
d_call: .
j_call: TRBJ2-3
v_call: TRBV7-8
clone_size: few

cdr3_nt: TGTGCCAGCAGCCCACTAGCGGGGGGGCACGATACGCAGTATTTT
cdr3_aa: CASSPLAGGHDTQYF
d_call: TRBD2
j_call: TRBJ2-3
v_call: TRBV7-8
clone_size: few

cdr3_nt: TGTGCCAGCAGCATTGGACAGGGGAGACTGAACACTGAAGCTTTCTTT
cdr3_aa: CASSIGQGRLNTEAFF
d_call: TRBD1
j_call: TRBJ1-1
v_call: TRBV7-6
clone_size: .

cdr3_nt: TGTGCCAGCAGTGGCAAAATACCTAGCACAGATACGCAGTATTTT
cdr3_aa: CASSGKIPSTDTQYF
d_call: .
j_call: TRBJ2-3
v_call: TRBV27
clone_size: few